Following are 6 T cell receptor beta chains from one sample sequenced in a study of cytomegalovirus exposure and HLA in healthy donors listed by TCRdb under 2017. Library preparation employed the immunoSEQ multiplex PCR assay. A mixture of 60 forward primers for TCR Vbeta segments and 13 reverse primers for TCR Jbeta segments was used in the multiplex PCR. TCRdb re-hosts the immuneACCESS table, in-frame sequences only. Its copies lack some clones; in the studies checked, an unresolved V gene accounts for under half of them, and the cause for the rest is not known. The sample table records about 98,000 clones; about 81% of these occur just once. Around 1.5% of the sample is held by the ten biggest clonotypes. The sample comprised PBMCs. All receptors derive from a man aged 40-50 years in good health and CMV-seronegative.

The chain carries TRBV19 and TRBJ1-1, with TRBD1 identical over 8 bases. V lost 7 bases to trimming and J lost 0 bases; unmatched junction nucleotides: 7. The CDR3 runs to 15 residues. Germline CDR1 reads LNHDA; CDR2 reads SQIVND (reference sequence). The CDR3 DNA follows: TGTGCCAGTACCCGGACAGGGTCCCTGAACACTGAAGCTTTCTTT. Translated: CASTRTGSLNTEAFF.

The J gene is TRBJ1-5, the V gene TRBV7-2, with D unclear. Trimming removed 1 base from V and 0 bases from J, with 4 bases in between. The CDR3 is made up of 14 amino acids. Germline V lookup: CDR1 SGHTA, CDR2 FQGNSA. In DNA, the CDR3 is TGTGCCAGCAGCTTAGACATTAGCAATCAGCCCCAGCATTTT. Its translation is CASSLDISNQPQHF.

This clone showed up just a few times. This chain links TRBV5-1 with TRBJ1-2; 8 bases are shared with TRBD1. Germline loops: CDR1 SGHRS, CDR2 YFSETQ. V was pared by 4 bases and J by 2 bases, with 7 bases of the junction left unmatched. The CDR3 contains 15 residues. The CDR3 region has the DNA TGCGCCAGCAGCCCTACAGGGGGAGTGAACTATGGCTACACCTTC. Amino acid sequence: CASSPTGGVNYGYTF. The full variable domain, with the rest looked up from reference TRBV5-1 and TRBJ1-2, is KAGVTQTPRYLIKTRGQQVTLSCSPISGHRSVSWYQQTPGQGLQFLFEYFSETQRNKGNFPGRFSGRQFSNSRSEMNVSTLELGDSALYLCASSPTGGVNYGYTFGSGTRLTVV.

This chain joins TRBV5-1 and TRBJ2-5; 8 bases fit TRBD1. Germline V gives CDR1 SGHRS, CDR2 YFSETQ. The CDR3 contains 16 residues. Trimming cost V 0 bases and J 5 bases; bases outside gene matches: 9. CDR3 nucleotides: TGCGCCAGCAGCTTGGGGATTCAGGGGGCAAGGGAGACCCAGTACTTC. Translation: CASSLGIQGARETQYF.

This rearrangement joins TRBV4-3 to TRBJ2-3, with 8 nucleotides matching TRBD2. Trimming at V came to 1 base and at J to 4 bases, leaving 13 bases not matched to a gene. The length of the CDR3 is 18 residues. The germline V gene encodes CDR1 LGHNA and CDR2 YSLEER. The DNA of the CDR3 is TGCGCCAGCAGCCAAGTTTCCTCCGGGGGGGGTCGGGCAGATACGCAGTATTTT. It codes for CASSQVSSGGGRADTQYF.

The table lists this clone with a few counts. The DNA of the CDR3 is TGTGCCATCAGCGACCCCGGGACAAACACTGAAGCTTTCTTT. Translation: CAISDPGTNTEAFF. The chain carries TRBV10-3 and TRBJ1-1; D perhaps matches TRBD1 (6 bases). This CDR3 has 14 amino acids. Trimming shortened V by 6 bases and J by 2 bases, and 13 bases separated the two germline ends. From germline, CDR1 is ENHRY and CDR2 SYGVKD.